Shown below are 3 T cell receptor beta chains from a single sample sequenced in a study of CD8 T cells in Susac syndrome. An amount of RNA that ranged from 0.5 to 1 ug was reverse transcribed with random hexamers. TCRdb called the immunoSEQ multiplex PCR reads again in MiXCR, with one record for every CDR3 protein. In the table there are roughly 250,000 distinct CDR3 sequences, almost 97% of which are singletons. Sequencing was done on a sample of CD4+ T cells from PBMCs. The source is a human donor with Susac syndrome.

This chain connects TRBV30 to TRBJ2-2; a possible D gene is TRBD2 (5 bases). The CDR3 runs to 16 residues. Germline V gene data show CDR1 as GTSNPN and CDR2 as SVGIG (reference sequence). V was trimmed by 7 bases and J by 0 bases, leaving 18 bases between them. The CDR3 region is CAFRLYIGTNTGELFF. In DNA, the CDR3 is TGTGCCTTCCGCCTTTATATCGGGACGAACACCGGGGAGCTGTTTTTT.

The chain combines TRBV12-3 or TRBV12-4 with TRBJ1-2; D remains unclear. Trimming took 6 bases from V and 4 from J, leaving 15 bases between them. The CDR3 totals 14 residues. In DNA form, the CDR3 reads TGTGCCAGCAGCCCTAGTACACAGTCCTATGGCTACACCTTC. This encodes CASSPSTQSYGYTF.

The rearrangement links TRBV9 to TRBJ2-2, with D perhaps matching TRBD1 (6 bases). Germline V lookup: CDR1 SGDLS, CDR2 YYNGEE. The CDR3 has 13 residues. Between the trimmed V and J ends, which lost 7 bases and 4 bases, there was a span of 11 bases. CDR3: CASGRGFTGELFF. For the CDR3, the DNA is TGTGCCAGCGGCAGGGGATTCACCGGGGAGCTGTTTTTT.